This is a list of T cell receptor beta chains from one sample in a study of naive and memory T cell subsets. TCRdb re-called the UMI-ligation and nested PCR reads with MiXCR, one entry per CDR3 protein. The repertoire includes over 80,000 distinct CDR3 sequences, roughly 12% of them detected once, and 0.13% sits in the top ten. Material: naive CD4+ T cells from blood. The receptors come from a human donor in good health. The CDR3 runs from the conserved cysteine through the conserved F or W. A D gene is named only where the DNA matches it firmly. Clone size is shown for a subset of rows, as once, few, many or a class of expanded clone.

D gene: .; V gene: TRBV7-2; clone size: few; J gene: TRBJ2-3; CDR3 protein: CANREQGQPDTQYF; CDR3 DNA: TGTGCCAATAGAGAACAGGGTCAACCGGATACGCAGTATTTT
D gene: TRBD1; V gene: TRBV18; clone size: few; J gene: TRBJ2-5; CDR3 protein: CASSPSRQGLTGETQYF; CDR3 DNA: TGTGCCAGCTCACCCTCCCGACAGGGGTTGACAGGAGAGACCCAGTACTTC
D gene: .; V gene: TRBV11-2; clone size: many; J gene: TRBJ2-1; CDR3 protein: CASSLDASSYEQFF; CDR3 DNA: TGTGCCAGCAGCTTAGATGCTAGTAGCTATGAGCAGTTCTTC
D gene: .; V gene: TRBV5-1; clone size: .; J gene: TRBJ1-4; CDR3 protein: CASSLKPGPSTNEKLFF; CDR3 DNA: TGCGCCAGCAGCTTAAAACCAGGCCCTTCTACTAATGAAAAACTGTTTTTT
D gene: TRBD1; V gene: TRBV5-1; clone size: .; J gene: TRBJ2-7; CDR3 protein: CASSPARTGRYEQYF; CDR3 DNA: TGCGCCAGCAGCCCGGCTAGGACAGGGAGGTACGAGCAGTACTTC
D gene: .; V gene: TRBV20-1; clone size: .; J gene: TRBJ1-3; CDR3 protein: CSASWAGDGRHSGNTIYF; CDR3 DNA: TGCAGTGCTAGTTGGGCTGGAGACGGGAGACACTCTGGAAACACCATATATTTT
D gene: .; V gene: TRBV7-9; clone size: few; J gene: TRBJ2-5; CDR3 protein: CASSLVQTQETQYF; CDR3 DNA: TGTGCCAGCAGCTTAGTCCAAACCCAAGAGACCCAGTACTTC
D gene: .; V gene: TRBV20-1; clone size: few; J gene: TRBJ2-5; CDR3 protein: CSARYDTDETQYF; CDR3 DNA: TGCAGTGCTAGATATGACACGGATGAGACCCAGTACTTC
D gene: .; V gene: TRBV6-5; clone size: few; J gene: TRBJ1-6; CDR3 protein: CASSYSSITNSPLHF; CDR3 DNA: TGTGCCAGCAGTTACTCCAGCATAACTAATTCACCCCTCCACTTT
D gene: .; V gene: TRBV30; clone size: few; J gene: TRBJ1-5; CDR3 protein: CAWSVRGYSNQPQHF; CDR3 DNA: TGTGCCTGGAGTGTACGCGGTTATAGCAATCAGCCCCAGCATTTT
D gene: .; V gene: TRBV12-3/TRBV12-4; clone size: few; J gene: TRBJ2-5; CDR3 protein: CASSSGAGTALETQYF; CDR3 DNA: TGTGCCAGCAGTTCGGGAGCCGGGACAGCCTTGGAGACCCAGTACTTC
D gene: .; V gene: TRBV29-1; clone size: .; J gene: TRBJ2-1; CDR3 protein: CSARGSSYNEQFF; CDR3 DNA: TGCAGCGCGCGTGGTAGCTCCTACAATGAGCAGTTCTTC
D gene: .; V gene: TRBV7-9; clone size: few; J gene: TRBJ1-2; CDR3 protein: CASSLEQAGANGYTF; CDR3 DNA: TGTGCCAGCAGCTTAGAACAGGCAGGGGCGAATGGCTACACCTTC
D gene: TRBD1; V gene: TRBV20-1; clone size: .; J gene: TRBJ1-5; CDR3 protein: CSARGTGDQPQHF; CDR3 DNA: TGCAGTGCTAGAGGGACAGGGGATCAGCCCCAGCATTTT
D gene: .; V gene: TRBV6-1; clone size: many; J gene: TRBJ2-7; CDR3 protein: CASSMDSPVRVQYF; CDR3 DNA: TGTGCCAGCAGTATGGACAGCCCTGTACGAGTGCAGTACTTC
D gene: .; V gene: TRBV6-5; clone size: few; J gene: TRBJ1-1; CDR3 protein: CASRQSGTRLREAFF; CDR3 DNA: TGTGCCAGCAGGCAGTCCGGGACGCGGCTCAGGGAAGCTTTCTTT
D gene: TRBD2; V gene: TRBV11-2; clone size: .; J gene: TRBJ2-1; CDR3 protein: CASSFSGISQSEQFF; CDR3 DNA: TGTGCCAGCAGCTTTAGCGGGATCTCCCAGAGTGAGCAGTTCTTC
D gene: .; V gene: TRBV7-8; clone size: many; J gene: TRBJ1-6; CDR3 protein: CASSVGNSPLHF; CDR3 DNA: TGTGCCAGCAGTGTAGGGAATTCACCCCTCCACTTT
D gene: .; V gene: TRBV27; clone size: few; J gene: TRBJ2-5; CDR3 protein: CASSFYQETQYF; CDR3 DNA: TGTGCCAGCAGCTTCTACCAAGAGACCCAGTACTTC
D gene: .; V gene: TRBV27; clone size: .; J gene: TRBJ1-1; CDR3 protein: CASSRTEMNTEAFF; CDR3 DNA: TGTGCCAGCAGCCGGACAGAGATGAACACTGAAGCTTTCTTT
D gene: .; V gene: TRBV5-1; clone size: few; J gene: TRBJ1-3; CDR3 protein: CASSLVGYSGNTIYF; CDR3 DNA: TGCGCCAGCAGCTTGGTTGGTTACTCTGGAAACACCATATATTTT
D gene: TRBD2; V gene: TRBV25-1; clone size: .; J gene: TRBJ2-6; CDR3 protein: CASSEPPGRAGANVLTF; CDR3 DNA: TGTGCCAGCAGTGAACCTCCGGGGAGGGCTGGGGCCAACGTCCTGACTTTC
D gene: .; V gene: TRBV7-9; clone size: .; J gene: TRBJ1-1; CDR3 protein: CASSTIRNTEAFF; CDR3 DNA: TGTGCCAGCAGCACCATCCGAAACACTGAAGCTTTCTTT
D gene: .; V gene: TRBV10-3; clone size: few; J gene: TRBJ2-7; CDR3 protein: CAISERTASYEQYF; CDR3 DNA: TGTGCCATCAGTGAGCGGACAGCTTCCTACGAGCAGTACTTC
D gene: .; V gene: TRBV12-3/TRBV12-4; clone size: few; J gene: TRBJ1-6; CDR3 protein: CASSFLQNSPLHF; CDR3 DNA: TGTGCCAGCAGTTTCTTACAGAATTCACCCCTCCACTTT
D gene: .; V gene: TRBV9; clone size: .; J gene: TRBJ2-5; CDR3 protein: CASSEDKLGETQYF; CDR3 DNA: TGTGCCAGCAGCGAGGACAAACTCGGGGAGACCCAGTACTTC
D gene: .; V gene: TRBV4-3; clone size: many; J gene: TRBJ1-2; CDR3 protein: CASSQDQGVGGYTF; CDR3 DNA: TGCGCCAGCAGCCAAGATCAAGGCGTCGGTGGCTACACCTTC
D gene: .; V gene: TRBV14; clone size: many; J gene: TRBJ2-6; CDR3 protein: CASSPGANVLTF; CDR3 DNA: TGTGCCAGCAGCCCCGGGGCCAACGTCCTGACTTTC
D gene: TRBD2; V gene: TRBV3-1; clone size: few; J gene: TRBJ2-3; CDR3 protein: CASSQVGGGSGTDTQYF; CDR3 DNA: TGTGCCAGCAGCCAAGTTGGTGGCGGGAGTGGAACAGATACGCAGTATTTT
D gene: .; V gene: TRBV20-1; clone size: many; J gene: TRBJ2-1; CDR3 protein: CSARGSEQFF; CDR3 DNA: TGCAGTGCTAGGGGTAGTGAGCAGTTCTTC
D gene: TRBD2; V gene: TRBV30; clone size: .; J gene: TRBJ2-1; CDR3 protein: CAWSPHKRCGTSGSTSESCEQFF; CDR3 DNA: TGTGCCTGGAGTCCACACAAAAGGTGCGGGACTAGCGGAAGTACATCGGAAAGTTGTGAGCAGTTCTTC
D gene: TRBD1; V gene: TRBV18; clone size: .; J gene: TRBJ1-4; CDR3 protein: CASSPSDGTGSRKLFF; CDR3 DNA: TGTGCCAGCTCACCATCCGACGGGACAGGGAGTCGAAAACTGTTTTTT
D gene: TRBD2; V gene: TRBV29-1; clone size: many; J gene: TRBJ2-3; CDR3 protein: CSVESGLAGGPEDTQYF; CDR3 DNA: TGCAGCGTTGAAAGCGGACTAGCGGGGGGGCCGGAAGATACGCAGTATTTT
D gene: .; V gene: TRBV12-3/TRBV12-4; clone size: few; J gene: TRBJ1-1; CDR3 protein: CASQGGGLPSNTEAFF; CDR3 DNA: TGTGCCAGCCAAGGAGGTGGATTGCCCTCGAACACTGAAGCTTTCTTT
D gene: TRBD1; V gene: TRBV14; clone size: .; J gene: TRBJ1-4; CDR3 protein: CASSLLGRGREKLFF; CDR3 DNA: TGTGCCAGCAGCCTCCTTGGGAGGGGGCGTGAAAAACTGTTTTTT
D gene: TRBD1; V gene: TRBV19; clone size: .; J gene: TRBJ2-7; CDR3 protein: CASSIGQGRSYEQYF; CDR3 DNA: TGTGCCAGTAGTATCGGACAGGGAAGATCCTACGAGCAGTACTTC
D gene: TRBD2; V gene: TRBV7-3; clone size: many; J gene: TRBJ2-1; CDR3 protein: CASSIPGLAGGGRNEQFF; CDR3 DNA: TGTGCCAGCAGCATACCAGGACTAGCGGGAGGAGGACGGAATGAGCAGTTCTTC